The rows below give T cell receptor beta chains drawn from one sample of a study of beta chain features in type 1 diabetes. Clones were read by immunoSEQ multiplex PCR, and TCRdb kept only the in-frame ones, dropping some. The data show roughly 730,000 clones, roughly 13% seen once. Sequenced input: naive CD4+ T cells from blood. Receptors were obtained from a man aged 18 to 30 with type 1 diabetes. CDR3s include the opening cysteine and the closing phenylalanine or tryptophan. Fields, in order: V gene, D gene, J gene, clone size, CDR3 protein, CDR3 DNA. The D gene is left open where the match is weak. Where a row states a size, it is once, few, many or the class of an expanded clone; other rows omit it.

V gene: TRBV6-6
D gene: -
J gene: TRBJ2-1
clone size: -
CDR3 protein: CASGRSWDEQFF
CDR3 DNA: TGTGCCAGCGGGCGCAGTTGGGATGAGCAGTTCTTC

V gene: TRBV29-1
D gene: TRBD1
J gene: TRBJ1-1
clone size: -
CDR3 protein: CSGGQPLGTEAFF
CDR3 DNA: TGCAGCGGGGGACAGCCTCTCGGGACTGAAGCTTTCTTT

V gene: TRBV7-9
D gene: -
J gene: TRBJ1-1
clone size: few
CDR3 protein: CASSPGDNKNTEAFF
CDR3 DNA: TGTGCCAGCAGCCCCGGGGACAACAAGAACACTGAAGCTTTCTTT

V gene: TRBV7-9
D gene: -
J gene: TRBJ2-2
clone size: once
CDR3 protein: CASSFLAGNTGELFF
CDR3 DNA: TGTGCCAGCAGCTTTCTAGCAGGGAACACCGGGGAGCTGTTTTTT

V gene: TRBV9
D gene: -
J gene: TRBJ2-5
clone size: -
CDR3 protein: CASSAGEETQYF
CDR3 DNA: TGTGCCAGCAGCGCAGGGGAAGAGACCCAGTACTTC

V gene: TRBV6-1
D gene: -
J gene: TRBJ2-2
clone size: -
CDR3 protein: CASSGAGGELFF
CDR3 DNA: TGTGCCAGCAGTGGGGCGGGCGGGGAGCTGTTTTTT

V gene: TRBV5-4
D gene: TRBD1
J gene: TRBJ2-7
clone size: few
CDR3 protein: CASSRDRTYEQYF
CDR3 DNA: TGTGCCAGCAGCCGGGACAGAACCTACGAGCAGTACTTC

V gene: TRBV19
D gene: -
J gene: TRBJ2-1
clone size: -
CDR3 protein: CASSLQGRGNEQFF
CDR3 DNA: TGTGCCAGTAGCCTCCAGGGAAGGGGCAATGAGCAGTTCTTC

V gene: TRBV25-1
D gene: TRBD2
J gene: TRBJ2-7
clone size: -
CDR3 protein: CASSDPRTSGYEQYF
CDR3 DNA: TGTGCCAGCAGTGACCCCCGGACTAGCGGTTACGAGCAGTACTTC

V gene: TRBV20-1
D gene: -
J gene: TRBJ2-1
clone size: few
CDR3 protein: CSARLGVEFF
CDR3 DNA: TGCAGTGCTAGACTCGGCGTGGAGTTCTTC

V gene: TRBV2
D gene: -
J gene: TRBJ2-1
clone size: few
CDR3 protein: CASSEGRYNEQFF
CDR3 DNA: TGTGCCAGCAGTGAAGGACGTTACAATGAGCAGTTCTTC

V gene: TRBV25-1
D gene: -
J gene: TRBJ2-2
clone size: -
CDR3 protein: CASSDSQDMARELFF
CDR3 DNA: TGTGCCAGCAGTGACTCCCAGGATATGGCCCGGGAGCTGTTTTTT

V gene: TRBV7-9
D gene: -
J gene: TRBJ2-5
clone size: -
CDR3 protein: CASSFTTVQETQYF
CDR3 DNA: TGTGCCAGCAGCTTTACGACAGTCCAAGAGACCCAGTACTTC

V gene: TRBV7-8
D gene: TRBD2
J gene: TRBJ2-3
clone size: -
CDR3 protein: CASSPSGPDTQYF
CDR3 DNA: TGTGCCAGCAGCCCTAGCGGGCCAGATACGCAGTATTTT

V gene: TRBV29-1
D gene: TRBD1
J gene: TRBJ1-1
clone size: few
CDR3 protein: CSVAPGQGGTEAFF
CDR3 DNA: TGCAGCGTGGCCCCGGGACAGGGGGGCACTGAAGCTTTCTTT

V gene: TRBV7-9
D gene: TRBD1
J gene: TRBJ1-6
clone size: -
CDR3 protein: CASSSRTGASNSPLHF
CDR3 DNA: TGTGCCAGCAGCTCCCGGACAGGGGCAAGCAATTCACCCCTCCACTTT

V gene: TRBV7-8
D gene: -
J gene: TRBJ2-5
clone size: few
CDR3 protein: CASSLAGRETQYF
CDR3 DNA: TGTGCCAGCAGCTTAGCCGGCAGAGAGACCCAGTACTTC

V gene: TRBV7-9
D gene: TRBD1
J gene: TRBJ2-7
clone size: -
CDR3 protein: CASSSPPGQGSYEQYF
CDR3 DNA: TGTGCCAGCAGCTCCCCCCCGGGACAGGGAAGTTACGAGCAGTACTTC

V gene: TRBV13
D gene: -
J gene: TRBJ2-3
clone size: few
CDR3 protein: CASSRTGGRRDTDTQYF
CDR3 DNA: TGTGCCAGCAGCCGGACGGGGGGCAGGCGCGACACAGATACGCAGTATTTT